This TCR beta chain is from a study of post-analysis software for immune sequencing data. A note on this clonotype: Its cognate antigen is unknown.

The study's findings and limits: TRBV segments more frequent in patients than in controls numbered five and included TRBV5-6, TRBV5-1 and TRBV20-1.

Incorporated into the TCR beta cDNA libraries were unique molecular identifiers, which served to reduce PCR and sequencing biases. The T cell input of roughly 0.9 to 10 million gave around 450,000 cDNA molecules. One entry per CDR3 protein results from TCRdb running MiXCR on the PCR reads. The data show roughly 540,000 distinct CDR3 sequences, 30% to 40% seen once. V was clipped by 5 bases and J by 5 bases; unmatched bases: 13. Per germline, CDR1 DFQATT and CDR2 SNEGSKA (reference sequence). CDR3 length equals 15 residues. The material sequenced was blood. V usage is TRBV20-1 and J usage is TRBJ2-7; 9 nucleotides line up with TRBD1. This clonotype originated in a girl younger than 18 with multiple sclerosis. The CDR3 region has the DNA TGCAGTGCTCCGCGCGTCGGGACAGGGTACGACGAGCAGTACTTC. Residues: CSAPRVGTGYDEQYF.